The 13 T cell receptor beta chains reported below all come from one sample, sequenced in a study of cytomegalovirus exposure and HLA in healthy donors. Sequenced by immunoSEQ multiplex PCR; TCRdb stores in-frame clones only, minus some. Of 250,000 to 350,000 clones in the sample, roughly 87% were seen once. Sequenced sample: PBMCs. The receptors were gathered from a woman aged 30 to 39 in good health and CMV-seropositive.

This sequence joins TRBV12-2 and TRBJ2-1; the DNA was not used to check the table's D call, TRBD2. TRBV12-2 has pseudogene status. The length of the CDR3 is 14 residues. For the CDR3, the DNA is TGTGCAAGTCGCTTACCGGGAGCCTACAATGAGCAGTTCTTC. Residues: CASRLPGAYNEQFF.

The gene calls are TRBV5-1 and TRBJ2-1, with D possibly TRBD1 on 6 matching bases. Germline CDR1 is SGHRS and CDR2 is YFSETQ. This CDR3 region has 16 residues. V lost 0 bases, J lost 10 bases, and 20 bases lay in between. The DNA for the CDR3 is TGCGCCAGCAGCTTGGCGGTTCGGGGACCAGGACAGGAGCAGTTCTTC. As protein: CASSLAVRGPGQEQFF.

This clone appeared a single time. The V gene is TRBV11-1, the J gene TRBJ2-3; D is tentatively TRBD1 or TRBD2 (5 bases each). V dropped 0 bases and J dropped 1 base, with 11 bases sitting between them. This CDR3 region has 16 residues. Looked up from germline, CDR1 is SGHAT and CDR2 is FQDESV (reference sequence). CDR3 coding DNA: TGTGCCAGCAGCTTAGCCCCGGGACCGGGCACAGATACGCAGTATTTT. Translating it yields CASSLAPGPGTDTQYF.

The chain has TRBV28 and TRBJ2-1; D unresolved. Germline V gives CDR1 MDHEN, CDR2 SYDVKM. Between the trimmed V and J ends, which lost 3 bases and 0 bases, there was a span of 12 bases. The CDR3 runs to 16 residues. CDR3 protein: CASSFSRFGSYNEQFF. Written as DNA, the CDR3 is TGTGCCAGCAGTTTTTCCCGGTTTGGCTCCTACAATGAGCAGTTCTTC.

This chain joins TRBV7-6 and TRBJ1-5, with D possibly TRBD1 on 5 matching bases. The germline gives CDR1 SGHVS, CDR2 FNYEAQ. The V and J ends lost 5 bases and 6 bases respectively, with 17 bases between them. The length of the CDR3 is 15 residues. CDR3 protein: CASSPTAGKGQPQHF. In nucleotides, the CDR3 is TGTGCCAGCAGCCCTACGGCAGGGAAGGGTCAGCCCCAGCATTTT.

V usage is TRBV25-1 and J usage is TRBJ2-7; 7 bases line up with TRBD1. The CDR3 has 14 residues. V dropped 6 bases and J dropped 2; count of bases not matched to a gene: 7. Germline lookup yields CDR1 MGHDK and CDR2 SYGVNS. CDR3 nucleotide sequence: TGTGCCAGCAGGGGGACAGCTAGTCCCTACGAGCAGTACTTC. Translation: CASRGTASPYEQYF.

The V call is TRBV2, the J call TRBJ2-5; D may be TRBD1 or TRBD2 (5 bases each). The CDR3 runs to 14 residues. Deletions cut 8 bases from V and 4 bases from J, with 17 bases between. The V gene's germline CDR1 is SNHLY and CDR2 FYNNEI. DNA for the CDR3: TGTGCCAGCGCCGGGACCCTTCGTCGAGAGACCCAGTACTTC. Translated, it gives CASAGTLRRETQYF.

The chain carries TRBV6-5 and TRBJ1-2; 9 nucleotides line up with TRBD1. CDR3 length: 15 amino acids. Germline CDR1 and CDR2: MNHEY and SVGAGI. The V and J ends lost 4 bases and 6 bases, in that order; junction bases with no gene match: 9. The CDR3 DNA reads TGTGCCAGCAGTTCATCGGGACAGGGACTCGATGGCTACACCTTC. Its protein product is CASSSSGQGLDGYTF.

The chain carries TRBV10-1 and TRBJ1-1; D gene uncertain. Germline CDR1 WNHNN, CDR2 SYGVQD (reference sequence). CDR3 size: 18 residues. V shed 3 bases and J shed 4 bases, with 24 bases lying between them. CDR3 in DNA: TGCGCCAGCAGTGATGGGTCGCCACACGGCGAGGGCGGCACTGAAGCTTTCTTT. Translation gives CASSDGSPHGEGGTEAFF.

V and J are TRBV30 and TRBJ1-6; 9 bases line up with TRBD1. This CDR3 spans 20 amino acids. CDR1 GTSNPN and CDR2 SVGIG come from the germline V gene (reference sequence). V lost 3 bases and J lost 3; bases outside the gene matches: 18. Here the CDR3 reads CAWRAGTGSPLFDYNSPLHF. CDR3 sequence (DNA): TGTGCCTGGAGGGCCGGGACAGGGTCCCCACTATTCGACTATAATTCACCCCTCCACTTT.

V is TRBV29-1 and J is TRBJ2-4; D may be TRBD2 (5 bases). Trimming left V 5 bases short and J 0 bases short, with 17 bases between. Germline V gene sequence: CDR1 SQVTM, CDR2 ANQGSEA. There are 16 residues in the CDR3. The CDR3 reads CSVFDGMLVAKNIQYF. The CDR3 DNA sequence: TGCAGCGTTTTTGACGGGATGCTAGTAGCCAAAAACATTCAGTACTTC.

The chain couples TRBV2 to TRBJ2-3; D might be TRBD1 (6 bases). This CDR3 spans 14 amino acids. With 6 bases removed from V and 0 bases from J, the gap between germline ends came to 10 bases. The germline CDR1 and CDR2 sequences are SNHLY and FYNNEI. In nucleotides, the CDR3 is TGTGCCAGCAGGGACAGTGCTAGCACAGATACGCAGTATTTT. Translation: CASRDSASTDTQYF.

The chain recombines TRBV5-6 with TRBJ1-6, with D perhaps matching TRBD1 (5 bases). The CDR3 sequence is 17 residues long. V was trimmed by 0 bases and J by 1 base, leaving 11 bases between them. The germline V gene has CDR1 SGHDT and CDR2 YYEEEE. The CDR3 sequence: CASSLGTFQSYNSPLHF. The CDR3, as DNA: TGTGCCAGCAGCTTGGGGACATTCCAGTCCTATAATTCACCCCTCCACTTT.